This T cell receptor beta chain was sequenced during a study of PD-L1 blockade in urothelial cancer. Looking at the study overall: Each patient had 0 to 3 earlier chemotherapy regimens. When blood samples were assessed, the median T cell count was about 140,000.

Documented time point: pretreatment peripheral blood. This CDR3 contains 12 residues. With V trimmed by 5 bases and J by 5 bases, 2 bases remained unmatched. From germline, CDR1 is SGHAT and CDR2 FQNNGV. Repertoires were generated with immunoSEQ multiplex PCR, while TCRdb's copy carries only in-frame clones and drops some. Among fewer than 95,000 clones listed, 84% were seen once. As concerns this clone: In the same sample, other DNA sequences code for this CDR3.

The sequence was collected from a man in his sixties with urothelial cancer. Source: PBMCs, taken around atezolizumab (anti-PD-L1) treatment. V and J are TRBV11-2 and TRBJ2-5; 7 bases are shared with TRBD1. The CDR3 loop is CASSPRGETQYF. CDR3 DNA sequence: TGTGCCAGCAGCCCCAGGGGGGAGACCCAGTACTTC.